This T cell receptor beta chain emerged from a study of blood T cell repertoires in COVID-19. The wider study: The origin of the acute and convalescent COVID-19 samples was the United States, Italy and Spain. Sample material is recorded as cDNA or gDNA derived from T cells, B-cell-depleted T cells, or PBMCs.

Germline V lookup: CDR1 LGHDT, CDR2 YNNKEL (reference sequence). CDR3 length: 11 amino acids. Deletions cut 6 bases from V and 7 bases from J, with 7 bases between. Assay: immunoSEQ multiplex PCR; the TCRdb copy retains only in-frame clones and omits some. The sample yields tens of thousands of clones, approximately 85% seen once. Source material: peripheral blood. The chain employs TRBV3-1 (or the pseudogene TRBV3-2) and TRBJ2-1; possible D gene TRBD1, 6 bases. This receptor was identified in a human donor in a cohort sampled during active COVID-19. CDR3 in amino acids: CASRTGNEQFF. The CDR3 coding sequence is TGTGCCAGCAGAACAGGGAATGAGCAGTTCTTC.